The sample holds many counts of the clone carrying this TCR beta chain. From the RACE reads, TCRdb called clonotypes with MiXCR, one entry per CDR3 protein. The table records 240,000 or so distinct CDR3 sequences, 8.6% of them present only once. Documented time point: pre-sensitization, week 0. The sample's treatment: therapeutic diphenylcyclopropenone sensitization with weekly scalp DPC. The data derive from a study of human T cells and chemical hapten exposure. V was trimmed by 6 bases and J by 3 bases, leaving 14 bases between them. The CDR3 runs to 14 residues. The germline V gene has CDR1 MRHNA and CDR2 SNTAGT.

The sequences come from whole blood, collected in connection with sensitization to the hapten diphenylcyclopropenone (DPC). This receptor was identified in a middle-aged woman with alopecia areata. Some clones in this sample may be carry-over from other donors' samples. The chain employs TRBV6-4 and TRBJ1-1; D is unclear. The CDR3 DNA reads TGTGCCAGCAGAAAGGAGGGAGGGTACACTGAAGCTTTCTTT. The encoded protein is CASRKEGGYTEAFF.